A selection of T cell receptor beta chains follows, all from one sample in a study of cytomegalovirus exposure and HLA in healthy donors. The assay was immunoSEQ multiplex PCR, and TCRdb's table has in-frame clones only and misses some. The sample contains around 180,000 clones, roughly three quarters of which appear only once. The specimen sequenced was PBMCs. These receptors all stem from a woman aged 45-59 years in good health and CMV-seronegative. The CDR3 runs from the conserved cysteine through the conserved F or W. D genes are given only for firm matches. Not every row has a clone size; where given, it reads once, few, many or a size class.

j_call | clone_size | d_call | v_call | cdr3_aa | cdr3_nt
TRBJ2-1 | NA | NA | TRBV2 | CASSPRNEQFF | TGTGCCAGCAGTCCCCGCAATGAGCAGTTCTTC
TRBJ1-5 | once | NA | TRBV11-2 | CASSLEQGYNQPQHF | TGTGCCAGCAGCTTAGAACAGGGCTACAATCAGCCCCAGCATTTT
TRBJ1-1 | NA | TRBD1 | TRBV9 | CASSVAQGQGSYTEAFF | TGTGCCAGCAGCGTAGCTCAGGGACAGGGTAGTTACACTGAAGCTTTCTTT
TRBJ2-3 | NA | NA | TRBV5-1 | CASSLAHITDTQYF | TGCGCCAGCAGCTTGGCTCACATCACAGATACGCAGTATTTT
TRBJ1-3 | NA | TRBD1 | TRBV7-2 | CASSLIRQGIGNTIYF | TGTGCCAGCAGCTTAATCCGACAGGGAATTGGAAACACCATATATTTT
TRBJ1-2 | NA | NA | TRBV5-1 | CASSLVGGNYGYTF | TGCGCCAGCAGCTTGGTAGGAGGGAACTATGGCTACACCTTC
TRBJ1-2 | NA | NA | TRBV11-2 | CASSLTSGLDYGYTF | TGTGCCAGCAGCCTCACGTCCGGACTAGACTATGGCTACACCTTC
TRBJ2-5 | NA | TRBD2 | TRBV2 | CASRGGTSGLLWYQETQYF | TGTGCCAGCAGGGGGGGGACTAGCGGATTACTTTGGTACCAAGAGACCCAGTACTTC
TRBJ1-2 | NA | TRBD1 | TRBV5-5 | CASSWGTGDYGYTF | TGTGCCAGCAGCTGGGGGACAGGGGACTATGGCTACACCTTC
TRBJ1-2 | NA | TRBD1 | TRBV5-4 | CASSTGDRARVGYTF | TGTGCCAGCAGCACCGGGGACAGGGCAAGAGTAGGCTACACCTTC
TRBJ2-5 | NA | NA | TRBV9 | CASSVELQGVGEETQYF | TGTGCCAGCAGCGTAGAACTACAGGGTGTAGGCGAAGAGACCCAGTACTTC
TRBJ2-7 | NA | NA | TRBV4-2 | CASSQELEGQREQYF | TGTGCCAGCAGCCAAGAGTTGGAGGGACAGCGCGAGCAGTACTTC
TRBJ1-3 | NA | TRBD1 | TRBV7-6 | CASSLATGSGNTIYF | TGTGCCAGCAGCTTAGCGACAGGGTCTGGAAACACCATATATTTT
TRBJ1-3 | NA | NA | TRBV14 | CASSQVYSRGGNTIYF | TGTGCCAGCAGCCAAGTTTACTCTCGGGGAGGAAACACCATATATTTT
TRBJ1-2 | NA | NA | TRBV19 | CASSIYRELYGYTF | TGTGCCAGTAGTATTTATCGGGAACTCTATGGCTACACCTTC
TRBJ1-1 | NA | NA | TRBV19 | CASSKEGNTEAFF | TGTGCCAGTAGTAAGGAGGGGAACACTGAAGCTTTCTTT
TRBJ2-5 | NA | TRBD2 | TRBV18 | CASSPLTSGLQETQYF | TGTGCCAGCTCACCATTGACTAGCGGATTACAAGAGACCCAGTACTTC
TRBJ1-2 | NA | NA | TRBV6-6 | CASSYDDSYGYTF | TGTGCCAGCAGTTACGACGACAGCTATGGCTACACCTTC
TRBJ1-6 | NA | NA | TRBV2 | CASRSGSHNSPLHF | TGTGCCAGCAGGTCAGGTTCTCATAATTCACCCCTCCACTTT
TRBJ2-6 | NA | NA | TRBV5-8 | CAVGVGGRVLSGANVLTF | TGTGCCGTCGGGGTCGGTGGGCGGGTCCTCTCTGGGGCCAACGTCCTGACTTTC
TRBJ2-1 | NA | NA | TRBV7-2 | CASSLSQGVGANEQFF | TGTGCCAGCAGCCTGTCCCAGGGTGTTGGCGCGAATGAGCAGTTCTTC
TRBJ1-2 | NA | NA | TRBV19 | CASSKGHRGQSGYTF | TGTGCCAGTAGTAAGGGACATCGAGGGCAGTCTGGCTACACCTTC
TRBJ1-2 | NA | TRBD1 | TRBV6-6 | CASRDRGLYGYTF | TGTGCCAGCAGGGACAGGGGTCTTTATGGCTACACCTTC
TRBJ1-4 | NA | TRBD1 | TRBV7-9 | CASPGIRDRDEKLFF | TGTGCCAGCCCTGGAATTCGGGACAGGGATGAAAAACTGTTTTTT
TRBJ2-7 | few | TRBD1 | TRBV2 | CASSWGQGAFEQYF | TGTGCCAGCAGTTGGGGACAGGGGGCGTTCGAGCAGTACTTC
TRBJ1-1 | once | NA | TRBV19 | CASSSPTRGNTEAFF | TGTGCCAGTAGTTCCCCGACGCGGGGCAACACTGAAGCTTTCTTT
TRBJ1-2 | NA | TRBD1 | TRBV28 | CALRQGARGYTF | TGTGCTCTCCGACAGGGGGCACGGGGCTACACCTTC
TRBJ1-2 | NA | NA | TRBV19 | CATSHPQLYGYTF | TGTGCCACGTCTCACCCACAGCTCTATGGCTACACCTTC
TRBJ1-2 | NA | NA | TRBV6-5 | CASSLRRDGSYGYTF | TGTGCCAGCAGTCTCCGGAGAGACGGATCCTATGGCTACACCTTC
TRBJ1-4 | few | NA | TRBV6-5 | CASSYRGTNEKLFF | TGTGCCAGCAGTTACAGGGGTACTAATGAAAAACTGTTTTTT
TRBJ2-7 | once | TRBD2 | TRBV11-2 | CASSQGLAGPYEQYF | TGTGCCAGCAGCCAAGGACTAGCGGGACCCTACGAGCAGTACTTC
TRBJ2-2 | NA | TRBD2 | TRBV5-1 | CASSIGTSGWTGELFF | TGCGCCAGCAGCATCGGGACTAGCGGATGGACCGGGGAGCTGTTTTTT
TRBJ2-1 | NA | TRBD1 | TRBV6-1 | CASSGTGAPYNEQFF | TGTGCCAGCAGTGGCACAGGGGCCCCCTACAATGAGCAGTTCTTC
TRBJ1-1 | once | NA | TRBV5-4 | CASSLEQGRNTEAFF | TGTGCCAGCAGCTTGGAACAGGGAAGGAACACTGAAGCTTTCTTT
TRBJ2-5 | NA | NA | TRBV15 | CATSRHKETQYF | TGTGCCACCAGCAGACACAAAGAGACCCAGTACTTC
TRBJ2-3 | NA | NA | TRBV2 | CARIARDKGGTDTQYF | TGTGCCAGGATAGCCCGGGACAAGGGTGGGACAGATACGCAGTATTTT
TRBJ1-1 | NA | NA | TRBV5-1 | CASSLEKRQHMNTEAFF | TGCGCCAGCAGCTTGGAAAAAAGACAGCACATGAACACTGAAGCTTTCTTT
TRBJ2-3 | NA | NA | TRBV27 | CASTRIGGSTDTQYF | TGTGCCAGCACCAGAATAGGGGGATCCACAGATACGCAGTATTTT
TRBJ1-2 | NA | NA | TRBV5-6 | CASSPEGFGYGYTF | TGTGCCAGCAGCCCGGAGGGCTTCGGATATGGCTACACCTTC
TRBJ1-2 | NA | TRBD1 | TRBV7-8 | CASSYLSRDRLANYGYTF | TGTGCCAGCAGCTACCTTTCCCGGGACAGGTTAGCTAACTATGGCTACACCTTC
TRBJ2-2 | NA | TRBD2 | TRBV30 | CAWSVGLATNTGELFF | TGTGCCTGGAGTGTAGGACTAGCGACGAACACCGGGGAGCTGTTTTTT
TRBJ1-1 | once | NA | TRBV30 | CAWSRQVNTEAFF | TGTGCCTGGAGTAGACAGGTGAACACTGAAGCTTTCTTT
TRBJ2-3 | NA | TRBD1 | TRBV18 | CASSPPKGQGKYF | TGTGCCAGCTCACCACCGAAGGGACAGGGAAAATATTTT
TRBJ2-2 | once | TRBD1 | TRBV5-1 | CASRRGWNTGELFF | TGCGCCAGCCGCAGGGGGTGGAACACCGGGGAGCTGTTTTTT
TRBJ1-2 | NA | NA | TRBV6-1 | CASSPRAGYTF | TGTGCCAGCAGTCCCAGGGCCGGCTACACCTTC
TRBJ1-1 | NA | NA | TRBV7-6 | CASSLSGITTNEAFF | TGTGCCAGCAGCTTATCGGGTATCACCACCAATGAAGCTTTCTTT
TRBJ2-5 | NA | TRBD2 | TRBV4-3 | CASSQVLRRGREETQYF | TGCGCCAGCAGCCAAGTACTGAGGCGGGGGAGAGAAGAGACCCAGTACTTC
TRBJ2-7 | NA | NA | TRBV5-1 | CASSPGIGYEQYF | TGCGCCAGCAGCCCCGGGATAGGGTACGAGCAGTACTTC
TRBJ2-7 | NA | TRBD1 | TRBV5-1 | CASSLGTGVMMYEQYF | TGCGCCAGCAGCTTAGGAACAGGGGTAATGATGTACGAGCAGTACTTC
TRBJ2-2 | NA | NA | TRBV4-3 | CASREADNTGELFF | TGCGCCAGCAGGGAGGCGGACAACACCGGGGAGCTGTTTTTT
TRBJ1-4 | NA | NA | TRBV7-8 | CASSFPGLPSTNEKLFF | TGTGCCAGCAGCTTTCCGGGACTCCCCTCAACTAATGAAAAACTGTTTTTT
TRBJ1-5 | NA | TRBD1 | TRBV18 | CASSPRTGVQPQHF | TGTGCCAGCTCGCCGAGGACAGGGGTTCAGCCCCAGCATTTT
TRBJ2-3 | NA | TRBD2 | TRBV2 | CASRRREGADTQYF | TGTGCCAGCAGGAGACGGGAGGGCGCAGATACGCAGTATTTT